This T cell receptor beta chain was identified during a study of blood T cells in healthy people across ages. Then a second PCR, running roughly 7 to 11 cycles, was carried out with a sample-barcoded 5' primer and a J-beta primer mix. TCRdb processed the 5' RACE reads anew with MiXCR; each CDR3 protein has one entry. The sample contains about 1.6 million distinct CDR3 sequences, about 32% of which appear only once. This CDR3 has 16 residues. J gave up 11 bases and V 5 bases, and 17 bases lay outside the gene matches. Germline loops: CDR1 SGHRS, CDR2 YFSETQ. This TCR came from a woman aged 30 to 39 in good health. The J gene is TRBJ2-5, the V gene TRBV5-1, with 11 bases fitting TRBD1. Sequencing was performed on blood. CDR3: CASRGARGQGALEQYF. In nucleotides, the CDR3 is TGCGCCAGCAGGGGTGCCAGAGGACAGGGGGCGCTTGAGCAGTACTTC.